Listed here are 29 T cell receptor beta chains from one sample, sequenced in a study of early T cells in non-severe SARS-CoV-2 infection. One entry per CDR3 protein, called by TCRdb with MiXCR from the 5' RACE reads. The sample consists of roughly 42,000 distinct CDR3 sequences, more than 10% of them appearing once. Sequencing was carried out using whole blood. The receptors were sampled from an adult who was a healthcare worker with PCR-confirmed SARS-CoV-2 infection or an uninfected control (not recorded which).

V usage is TRBV20-1 and J usage is TRBJ2-3; TRBD2 aligns across 9 bases. After removal of 5 bases from V and 2 bases from J, the junction contained 8 bases not matched to a gene. Germline V gene lookup returns CDR1 DFQATT and CDR2 SNEGSKA (reference sequence). The CDR3 is 15 residues long. CDR3 DNA: TGCAGTGCTGATGAGACTAGCGGATTCACAGATACGCAGTATTTT. It translates to CSADETSGFTDTQYF.

This clonotype was detected a few times. This chain connects TRBV20-1 to TRBJ1-3; possible D gene TRBD1, 5 bases. Trimming pared 0 bases from V and 4 bases from J, leaving 22 bases between. Germline V gene lookup returns CDR1 DFQATT and CDR2 SNEGSKA (reference sequence). The CDR3 consists of 18 residues. CDR3 in amino acids: CSARDLGDSLSQGNTIYF. For the CDR3, the DNA is TGCAGTGCTAGAGATCTGGGCGACAGCCTTTCGCAGGGAAACACCATATATTTT.

This clonotype was recorded at least ten times. J is TRBJ2-1 and V is TRBV7-2, with TRBD1 matching 7 bases. The V gene's germline CDR1 is SGHTA and CDR2 FQGNSA. Trimming took 5 bases from V and 9 from J; bases not matched to a gene: 7. There are 13 residues in the CDR3. CDR3 sequence (DNA): TGTGCCAGCAGCCGTATACAGGGGCTTGAGCAGTTCTTC. It specifies CASSRIQGLEQFF.

This clonotype was seen ten or more times. The chain is built from TRBV5-1 and TRBJ2-3; D call uncertain. Germline V gene data show CDR1 as SGHRS and CDR2 as YFSETQ. CDR3 length: 15 amino acids. The germline V and J ends were trimmed by 0 bases and 4 bases, with 12 bases remaining between them. As DNA, the CDR3 is TGCGCCAGCAGCTTGGTAGGCGTAGGGCCAGATACGCAGTATTTT. It is translated as CASSLVGVGPDTQYF.

This clonotype showed up just a few times. J is TRBJ2-7 and V is TRBV11-1; D may be TRBD1 or TRBD2 (6 bases each). CDR1 and CDR2 (germline): SGHAT, FQDESV (reference sequence). Trimming shortened V by 1 base and J by 5 bases, and 12 bases separated the two germline ends. CDR3 length: 14 amino acids. The CDR3 nucleotides are TGTGCCAGCAGCTTAGTGTCTGGGGGGCACGAGCAGTACTTC. Amino acids: CASSLVSGGHEQYF.

This clonotype was detected only a few times. The rearrangement links TRBV5-1 to TRBJ2-5; either TRBD1 or TRBD2 may fit D (5 bases each). Germline values: CDR1 SGHRS, CDR2 YFSETQ. The CDR3 totals 13 residues. V lost 4 bases and J lost 5, with 12 bases in between. The CDR3 sequence is CASSRGGVETQYF. The DNA of the CDR3 is TGCGCCAGCAGCCGTGGGGGTGTCGAGACCCAGTACTTC.

This clonotype was recorded at least ten times. This chain connects TRBV27 to TRBJ2-1; no definite D call. This CDR3 has 15 amino acids. Germline CDR1 is MNHEY and CDR2 is SMNVEV (reference sequence). Trimming stripped 5 bases from V and 8 bases from J, with 19 bases between. The CDR3 sequence is CASSPRRHSVDEQFF. As DNA, the CDR3 is TGTGCCAGCAGTCCCCGTAGGCACTCTGTTGATGAGCAGTTCTTC.

In this sample, this clonotype turned up many times. The chain joins TRBV29-1 to TRBJ2-3; TRBD1 is a possible D gene (5 bases). The V gene's germline CDR1 is SQVTM and CDR2 ANQGSEA. Trimming pared 5 bases from V and 4 bases from J, leaving 10 bases between. The CDR3 loop spans 12 amino acids. This chain's CDR3 is CSVPRAADTQYF. The CDR3 nucleotides read TGCAGCGTTCCCAGGGCCGCAGATACGCAGTATTTT.

V usage is TRBV28 and J usage is TRBJ2-5; D unclear. The V end lost 6 bases, the J end lost 2 bases, and 16 bases lay between the germline ends. The germline V gene encodes CDR1 MDHEN and CDR2 SYDVKM. The CDR3 covers 15 residues. The CDR3 DNA reads as TGTGCCAGCAGACCCCTTTGGACCCATCAAGAGACCCAGTACTTC. The encoded protein is CASRPLWTHQETQYF.

This clonotype appeared many times. V and J are TRBV6-5 and TRBJ2-7; 11 nucleotides match TRBD1. The germline gives CDR1 MNHEY, CDR2 SVGAGI. V dropped 6 bases and J dropped 3; count of bases not matched to a gene: 4. The CDR3 runs to 14 residues. The CDR3 region is CASRKDRGLYEQYF. The CDR3 DNA sequence: TGTGCCAGCAGGAAGGACAGGGGGCTCTACGAGCAGTACTTC.

This clonotype appeared a few times. The genes are TRBV12-3 or TRBV12-4 and TRBJ2-5; D may be TRBD1 or TRBD2 (6 bases each). CDR3 length: 15 residues. V was cut by 7 bases and J by 5 bases, with 20 bases left in between. The DNA of the CDR3 is TGTGCCAGCACCAAAGTAGGAGTAGGGGGGGAGACCCAGTACTTC. The encoded protein is CASTKVGVGGETQYF.

This clonotype was seen a few times. This chain links TRBV6-5 with TRBJ2-1; 8 bases are shared with TRBD2. The CDR3 is 13 residues long. Germline trimming cut 7 bases from V and 9 bases from J; bases unmatched to any gene: 8. Germline V gene sequence: CDR1 MNHEY, CDR2 SVGAGI. The CDR3 spells CASKGLVGGEQFF. CDR3 bases: TGTGCCAGCAAGGGACTAGTGGGGGGTGAGCAGTTCTTC.

This clonotype was counted at least ten times. The chain couples TRBV28 to TRBJ1-6, with 7 nucleotides matching TRBD1. The germline V gene has CDR1 MDHEN and CDR2 SYDVKM. CDR3 length: 16 amino acids. J gave up 7 bases and V 5 bases, and 11 bases lay outside the gene matches. The DNA for the CDR3 is TGTGCCAGCAGTCCGCTCAGGGGGATGGGGAATTCACCCCTCCACTTT. This encodes CASSPLRGMGNSPLHF.

This clonotype was counted a few times. This chain connects TRBV10-3 to TRBJ2-5; no clear D gene. The germline V and J ends were trimmed by 2 bases and 5 bases, with 6 bases remaining between them. The CDR3 spans 12 residues. The germline CDR1 and CDR2 sequences are ENHRY and SYGVKD. The CDR3 DNA follows: TGTGCCATCAGTGAGAGGACGGAGACCCAGTACTTC. As protein: CAISERTETQYF.

This clonotype was recorded a few times. The chain couples TRBV29-1 to TRBJ2-3; 8 bases are shared with TRBD1. The ends lost 5 bases at V and 4 bases at J; junction bases unmatched: 2. From germline, CDR1 is SQVTM and CDR2 ANQGSEA. This CDR3 is built from 12 residues. CDR3 residues: CSVRQGPDTQYF. CDR3 DNA sequence: TGCAGCGTTCGACAGGGGCCAGATACGCAGTATTTT.

In this sample, this clonotype is large. The chain recombines TRBV7-6 with TRBJ2-2; D unresolved. Trimming shortened V by 1 base and J by 5 bases, and 5 bases separated the two germline ends. Germline CDR1 is SGHVS and CDR2 is FNYEAQ. This CDR3 has 13 amino acids. The CDR3 here is CASSLEGTGELFF. CDR3 coding DNA: TGTGCCAGCAGCTTAGAAGGGACCGGGGAGCTGTTTTTT.

The rearrangement joins TRBV20-1 to TRBJ2-1; 10 bases align to TRBD2. The CDR3 loop spans 15 amino acids. J gave up 10 bases and V 6 bases, and 15 bases lay outside the gene matches. Looked up from germline, CDR1 is DFQATT and CDR2 is SNEGSKA (reference sequence). CDR3 nucleotide sequence: TGCAGTGCAGAAAGCCTAGCGGGAGTGATGGGGGAGCAGTTCTTC. Translating gives CSAESLAGVMGEQFF.

The rearrangement joins TRBV3-1 to TRBJ2-7; 7 nucleotides align to TRBD2. V lost 1 base, J lost 4 bases, and 4 bases stayed unmatched. CDR3 size: 14 residues. CDR1 and CDR2 (germline): LGHDT, YNNKEL (reference sequence). Written as DNA, the CDR3 is TGTGCCAGCAGCCAAGGACTAGCTTCTTACGAGCAGTACTTC. Translated: CASSQGLASYEQYF.

This clonotype was counted ten times or more. One end of the junction does not line up with germline, which may come from a read error. CDR3 residues: CASSPLQGANTEAFF. CDR3 sequence (DNA): TGTGCCAGCTCGCCACTGCAGGGGGCAAACACTGAAGCTTTCTTT. The V call is TRBV18, the J call TRBJ1-1; 8 bases align to TRBD1. The CDR3 is 15 amino acids. Germline assignment: CDR1 KGHSH and CDR2 LQKENI.

The chain employs TRBV20-1 and TRBJ2-7, with D maybe TRBD1 (6 bases). Looked up from germline, CDR1 is DFQATT and CDR2 is SNEGSKA (reference sequence). V shed 6 bases and J shed 2 bases, with 14 bases lying between them. The CDR3 totals 13 residues. As DNA, the CDR3 is TGCAGTGCCCGGGACATAACTACCTACGAGCAGTACTTC. It is translated as CSARDITTYEQYF.

This clonotype was counted many times. This chain connects TRBV9 to TRBJ1-6, with TRBD1 identical over 9 bases. The germline V gene encodes CDR1 SGDLS and CDR2 YYNGEE. The CDR3 is 15 amino acids. The V segment lost 4 bases and the J segment 6 bases; nucleotides outside the gene matches: 5. CDR3 DNA sequence: TGTGCCAGCAGCTATAGGACAGGGGCTAATTCACCCCTCCACTTT. It translates to CASSYRTGANSPLHF.

This clonotype has ten or more counts. This chain connects TRBV7-2 to TRBJ2-3; D unresolved. This CDR3 has 12 residues. The germline gives CDR1 SGHTA, CDR2 FQGNSA. The ends were cut back, 5 bases at V and 5 bases at J, with 8 bases in the middle. The CDR3 loop reads CASSDLGDTQYF. Here the CDR3 DNA reads TGTGCCAGCAGCGATCTAGGAGATACGCAGTATTTT.

This clonotype was recorded a few times. This sequence joins TRBV4-1 and TRBJ1-4, with D perhaps matching TRBD1 (5 bases). The CDR3 spans 15 residues. The germline gives CDR1 MGHRA, CDR2 YSYEKL. V was trimmed by 4 bases and J by 8 bases, leaving 17 bases between them. The CDR3 bases are TGCGCCAGCAGCCCGTGGGTAGGGGAGACGGAAAAACTGTTTTTT. It yields the protein CASSPWVGETEKLFF.

The J gene is TRBJ2-7, the V gene TRBV7-2; D gene uncertain. CDR3 size: 16 residues. The germline CDR1 and CDR2 sequences are SGHTA and FQGNSA. V was clipped by 1 base and J by 0 bases, with 13 bases between them. The CDR3 DNA follows: TGTGCCAGCAGCTTAGTAATAGGGTCTTTCTCCTACGAGCAGTACTTC. Its protein is CASSLVIGSFSYEQYF.

There are a few counts of this clonotype. The CDR3 reads CASSSGTSNTEAFF. For the CDR3, the DNA is TGTGCCAGCAGCTCAGGGACCTCGAACACTGAAGCTTTCTTT. V usage is TRBV11-2 and J usage is TRBJ1-1; perhaps TRBD1 as D (5 bases). The CDR3 has 14 amino acids. V lost 4 bases, J lost 1 base, and 10 bases lay in between. The germline V gene encodes CDR1 SGHAT and CDR2 FQNNGV.

This clonotype was found once. Without the conserved terminal phenylalanine or tryptophan, this CDR3 likely stems from a read error. The rearrangement links TRBV6-5 to TRBJ2-5; D is uncertain. Trimming took 5 bases from V and 2 from J, leaving 12 bases between them. The germline V gene has CDR1 MNHEY and CDR2 SVGAGI. This CDR3 is 14 amino acids long. The CDR3 DNA reads as TGTGCCAGCAGTCCCTCGACACAACAAGAGACCCAGTACCTC. It yields the protein CASSPSTQQETQYL.

This clonotype came up many times. The gene calls are TRBV6-5 and TRBJ2-5, with 9 bases that match TRBD2. The germline gives CDR1 MNHEY, CDR2 SVGAGI. The trim removed 0 bases at V and 5 bases at J, leaving 4 bases unmatched. This CDR3 is built from 15 residues. The CDR3 DNA is TGTGCCAGCAGTTACTCGATAGCGGGAGACGAGACCCAGTACTTC. This gives the protein CASSYSIAGDETQYF.

This clonotype was observed at least ten times. The CDR3 spells CASSLAPRSKTQYF. In DNA form, the CDR3 reads TGTGCCAGCAGCTTAGCACCGAGGAGCAAGACCCAGTACTTC. The chain links TRBV7-2 to TRBJ2-5, with no clear D. V was pared by 0 bases and J by 6 bases, with 11 bases between. Germline-derived CDR1 and CDR2 are SGHTA and FQGNSA. This CDR3 has 14 residues.

Ten or more counts support this clonotype. V is TRBV11-2 and J is TRBJ2-2, with D hard to call. Germline CDR1 and CDR2: SGHAT and FQNNGV. V was cut by 3 bases and J by 7 bases, with 6 bases left in between. The CDR3 is 12 residues long. The CDR3 protein is CASSLWGGELFF. DNA for the CDR3: TGTGCCAGCAGCTTGTGGGGCGGGGAGCTGTTTTTT.